The TCR beta chain described here comes from a study of ipilimumab plus nivolumab after autologous stem cell transplantation. The CDR3 runs to 13 residues. Trimming at V came to 0 bases and at J to 16 bases, leaving 8 bases not matched to a gene. Germline V CDR1 and CDR2: LGHNA, YNFKEQ. Sequencing was performed with immunoSEQ multiplex PCR; in TCRdb, only in-frame clones are kept and a portion is missing. Counted here are about 17,000 clones, approximately 80% occurring once; the ten biggest clones make up 35% to 45%. Starting 14 to 28 days after autologous transplant, ipilimumab 1 mg/kg was given. This sequence joins TRBV4-2 and TRBJ2-1; 8 bases line up with TRBD2. The material sequenced was PBMCs, taken in a trial of ipilimumab plus nivolumab as post-transplant consolidation. The receptor was isolated from a male donor with diffuse large B-cell lymphoma. As DNA, the CDR3 is TGTGCCAGCAGCCAAGAGGTCGGGAGGGCCTTATTCTTC. Protein: CASSQEVGRALFF.